The rows below give T cell receptor beta chains drawn from one sample of a study of blood T cell repertoires in COVID-19. Repertoires were generated with immunoSEQ multiplex PCR, while TCRdb's copy carries only in-frame clones and drops some. This table has about 75,000 clones, 84% appearing once. Sequencing was performed on peripheral blood. The receptors derive from a woman aged 45-60 years with acute or convalescent COVID-19. Both conserved end residues are trimmed from each CDR3. A D gene is named only where the DNA matches it firmly.

d_call	v_call	cdr3_length	j_call	cdr3_aa
.	TRBV24-1	13	TRBJ1-4	ATSDPTGGNEKLF
.	TRBV18	13	TRBJ2-3	ASSPQDSRTDTQY
TRBD2	TRBV11-2	16	TRBJ2-1	ASSKRVAGGLGYNEQF
TRBD1	TRBV7-8	13	TRBJ2-4	ASSFASGGPDIQY
.	TRBV4-1	12	TRBJ1-2	ASSSPGVNYGYT
.	TRBV19	13	TRBJ1-2	ASSPNQRRNYGYT
TRBD1	TRBV6-5	13	TRBJ1-3	ASSYSGTGPNTIY
.	TRBV27	11	TRBJ1-5	ASSLNYDQPQH
.	TRBV10-3	17	TRBJ2-1	AISDPEGTRNALNNEQF
TRBD1	TRBV6-4	11	TRBJ1-5	ASSVDRGQPQH
.	TRBV10-3	14	TRBJ1-2	AISGVDRSFNYGYT
.	TRBV21-1	13	TRBJ2-2	ASSKGDENTGELF
.	TRBV2	14	TRBJ2-7	ASTRVASTGTYEQY
TRBD1	TRBV7-2	12	TRBJ2-7	ASSPGTGSYEQY
TRBD1	TRBV2	12	TRBJ1-4	ASREDRGHEKLF
.	TRBV18	11	TRBJ1-4	ASSPGDLKKLF
.	TRBV12-2	10	TRBJ2-7	ASHTGLGGGY
.	TRBV28	13	TRBJ2-2	ASSRDRNSTGELF
.	TRBV4-2	13	TRBJ2-2	ASSRLEGVTGELF
.	TRBV12-5	18	TRBJ2-1	ASGLPGGTATVIFSNEQF
TRBD1	TRBV30	11	TRBJ1-2	AWNSGGLYGYT
.	TRBV18	10	TRBJ2-1	ASQPGGNEQF
.	TRBV3-1/TRBV3-2	14	TRBJ1-4	ASSRTTGFLNEKLF